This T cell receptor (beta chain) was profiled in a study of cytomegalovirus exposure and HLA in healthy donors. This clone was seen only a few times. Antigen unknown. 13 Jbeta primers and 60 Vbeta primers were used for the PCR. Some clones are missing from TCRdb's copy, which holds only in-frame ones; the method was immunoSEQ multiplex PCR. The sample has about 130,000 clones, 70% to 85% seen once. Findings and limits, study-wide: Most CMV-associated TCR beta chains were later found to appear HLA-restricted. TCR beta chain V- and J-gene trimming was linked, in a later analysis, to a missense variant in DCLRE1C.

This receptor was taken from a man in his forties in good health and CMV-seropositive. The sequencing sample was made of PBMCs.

The CDR3 region is CSAGTVRSGANVLTF. DNA of the CDR3: TGCAGCGCGGGGACAGTCCGCTCTGGGGCCAACGTCCTGACTTTC. This chain links TRBV29-1 with TRBJ2-6; 7 positions agree with TRBD1. The CDR3 loop spans 15 amino acids. Trimming took 7 bases from V and 0 from J; bases not matched to a gene: 6. From germline, CDR1 is SQVTM and CDR2 ANQGSEA.